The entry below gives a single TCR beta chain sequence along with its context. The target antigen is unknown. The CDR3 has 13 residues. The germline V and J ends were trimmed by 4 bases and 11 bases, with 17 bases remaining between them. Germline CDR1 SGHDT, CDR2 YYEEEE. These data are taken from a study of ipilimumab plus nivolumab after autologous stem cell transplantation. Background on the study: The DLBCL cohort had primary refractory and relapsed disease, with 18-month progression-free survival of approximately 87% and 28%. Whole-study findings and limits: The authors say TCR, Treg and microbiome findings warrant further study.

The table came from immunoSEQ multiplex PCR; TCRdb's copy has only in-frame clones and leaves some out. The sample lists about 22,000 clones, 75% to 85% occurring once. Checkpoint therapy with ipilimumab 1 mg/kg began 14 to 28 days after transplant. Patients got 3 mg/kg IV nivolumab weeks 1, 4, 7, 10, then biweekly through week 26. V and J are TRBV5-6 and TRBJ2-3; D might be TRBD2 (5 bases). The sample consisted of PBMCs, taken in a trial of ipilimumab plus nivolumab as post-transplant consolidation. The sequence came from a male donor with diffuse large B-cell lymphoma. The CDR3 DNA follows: TGTGCCAGCAGCGTAGCTAGCCCCGTTGAGCAGTATTTT. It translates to CASSVASPVEQYF. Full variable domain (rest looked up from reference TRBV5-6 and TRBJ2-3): DAGVTQSPTHLIKTRGQQVTLRCSPKSGHDTVSWYQQALGQGPQFIFQYYEEEERQRGNFPDRFSGHQFPNYSSELNVNALLLGDSALYLCASSVASPVEQYFGPGTRLTVL.